The sequence of this T cell receptor (beta chain) was determined in a study of T-cell reconstitution after alpha-beta-depleted transplantation in children. Notes on the study in general: Reported findings indicate that, about two months after transplant, alpha-beta T cells came from several hundred expanded clones, which were derived from non-depleted graft cells. Elevated TCRbeta diversity at day 60 was traced, in some patients, to surviving recipient T cells and thymic progenitors. Newly generated T cells supplied most T-cell counts and diversity one year post-transplant.

A word on this clonotype: Its antigen is still unknown.

Preparation of the TCRbeta library used unique molecular identifiers. Each CDR3 protein gets one entry after TCRdb re-called the PCR reads with MiXCR. The sample shows 550,000 to 800,000 distinct CDR3 sequences, roughly 14% of them seen only once. The source is a girl aged 2 to 9 with congenital amegakaryocytic thrombocytopenia, due to receive a stem cell transplant. The material sequenced was PBMCs, taken before TCRalphabeta/CD19-depleted stem cell transplant.

CDR3 residues: CASSLRQLEFF. Here the CDR3 DNA reads TGTGCCAGCAGTTTACGACAGTTAGAGTTCTTC. The V gene is TRBV12-3 or TRBV12-4, the J gene TRBJ2-1, with D possibly matching TRBD1 (5 bases). The CDR3 has 11 residues. Between the trimmed V and J ends, which lost 2 bases and 14 bases, there was a span of 10 bases.